This T cell receptor beta chain was captured by sequencing in a study of human T cells and chemical hapten exposure. Notes on the study in general: Alopecia was present in the donors, so their immune response may differ from healthy people's.

This clonotype was seen a handful of times. Its target is unknown. Described time point: patch test 3, about 24 weeks after DPC sensitization. Treatment noted: therapeutic diphenylcyclopropenone sensitization with weekly scalp DPC. Attachment of unique molecular identifiers to individual cDNA molecules was performed in the library. From the RACE reads, TCRdb called clonotypes with MiXCR, one entry per CDR3 protein. The repertoire includes 95,000 to 150,000 distinct CDR3 sequences, roughly 10% of them detected once, and approximately 2.5% sits in the top ten. With V trimmed by 5 bases and J by 4 bases, 11 bases remained unmatched. This CDR3 contains 16 residues. The germline gives CDR1 SEHNR, CDR2 FQNEAQ (reference sequence).

Sequencing was performed on whole blood, taken in connection with sensitization to the hapten diphenylcyclopropenone (DPC). This chain joins TRBV7-9 and TRBJ1-2; TRBD1 agrees at 9 bases. This sequence originates from a woman aged 45-65 years with alopecia areata. Some clones in this sample may be carry-over from other donors' samples. CDR3 protein: CASSAVSGTGRYGYTF. Here the CDR3 DNA reads TGTGCCAGCAGCGCTGTTTCCGGGACAGGGCGCTATGGCTACACCTTC.